These T cell receptor beta chains were read from a single sample in a study of a mutant IDH1 vaccine in newly diagnosed glioma. What these receptors recognize is not known. The protocol was immunoSEQ multiplex PCR, while the TCRdb copy is restricted to in-frame clones and leaves out a portion. The sample lists 45,000 to 60,000 clones, around four fifths occurring once. The starting material was PBMCs, obtained from a glioma patient whose treatment included an IDH1 peptide vaccine. The source is a man in his fifties with glioma. The CDR3 runs from the conserved cysteine through the conserved F or W. Each record gives: J gene, V gene, D gene, clone size, CDR3 protein, CDR3 DNA. D genes are given only for firm matches. Clone size is not always given. Where it is, it says once, few, many or a class for expanded clones.

>TRBJ2-5|TRBV4-2|TRBD2|NA
CASSPRASGETQYF
TGTGCCAGCAGCCCCCGGGCTAGCGGGGAGACCCAGTACTTC
>TRBJ2-1|TRBV10-3|NA|once
CATRDNEQFF
TGTGCCACGCGCGATAATGAGCAGTTCTTC
>TRBJ2-1|TRBV19|NA|NA
CASSISGFAYNEQFF
TGTGCCAGTAGTATCTCAGGGTTCGCCTACAATGAGCAGTTCTTC
>TRBJ2-1|TRBV29-1|TRBD2|NA
CSVDPLAGGYNEQFF
TGCAGCGTTGACCCGCTAGCGGGGGGCTACAATGAGCAGTTCTTC
>TRBJ2-3|TRBV2|NA|once
CASSRTSTDTQYF
TGTGCCAGCAGTCGGACTAGCACAGATACGCAGTATTTT
>TRBJ1-1|TRBV30|NA|NA
CAWSVLGLGSGEAFF
TGTGCCTGGAGTGTACTAGGATTGGGCTCCGGGGAAGCTTTCTTT
>TRBJ2-7|TRBV7-2|TRBD2|once
CASSPGEGPYEQYF
TGTGCCAGCAGCCCCGGGGAGGGTCCCTACGAGCAGTACTTC
>TRBJ1-5|TRBV27|NA|NA
CASSLSGQNQPQHF
TGTGCCAGCAGTTTATCGGGACAAAATCAGCCCCAGCATTTT
>TRBJ1-5|TRBV27|NA|NA
CASSLRHFQPQHF
TGTGCCAGCAGTTTACGCCATTTCCAGCCCCAGCATTTT
>TRBJ1-2|TRBV2|TRBD1|once
CASSMDRGFYWGYTF
TGTGCCAGCAGTATGGACAGGGGATTCTATTGGGGCTACACCTTC
>TRBJ1-2|TRBV10-3|NA|NA
CAISDATAGSF
TGTGCCATCAGTGACGCTACGGCAGGATCCTTC
>TRBJ2-1|TRBV4-3|TRBD2|NA
CASSLGGGIYNEQFF
TGCGCCAGCAGCCTCGGGGGGGGCATCTACAATGAGCAGTTCTTC
>TRBJ2-7|TRBV25-1|NA|NA
CASADRSYSYEQYF
TGTGCCAGCGCCGACAGGTCATATTCCTACGAGCAGTACTTC
>TRBJ1-4|TRBV7-9|TRBD1|NA
CASSFRTGDEKLFF
TGTGCCAGCAGCTTCCGGACAGGGGATGAAAAACTGTTTTTT
>TRBJ1-5|TRBV2|TRBD1|NA
CASSPDRRNQPQHF
TGTGCCAGCAGTCCGGACAGGAGAAATCAGCCCCAGCATTTT
>TRBJ2-5|TRBV28|TRBD1|NA
CASRRDRGGETQYF
TGTGCCAGCCGCAGGGACAGGGGGGGAGAGACCCAGTACTTC
>TRBJ1-6|TRBV27|TRBD1|once
CASSLDRGNSPLHF
TGTGCCAGCAGTTTGGACAGGGGGAATTCACCCCTCCACTTT
>TRBJ1-5|TRBV6-1|NA|once
CASSEARGRGNQPQHF
TGTGCCAGCAGTGAAGCGCGGGGGAGAGGCAATCAGCCCCAGCATTTT
>TRBJ1-6|TRBV4-1|NA|NA
CASSLLMGRGRKDSPLHF
TGCGCCAGCAGCCTTCTCATGGGCCGGGGGCGTAAGGATTCACCCCTCCACTTT
>TRBJ1-5|TRBV5-1|TRBD1|NA
CASSFGTGGNQPQHF
TGCGCCAGCAGCTTCGGGACAGGGGGCAATCAGCCCCAGCATTTT
>TRBJ2-3|TRBV19|TRBD2|once
CASSRRLAGDITDTQYF
TGTGCCAGTAGTAGGCGACTAGCGGGCGATATCACAGATACGCAGTATTTT
>TRBJ1-2|TRBV28|NA|NA
CASSIGTAYGYTF
TGTGCCAGCAGTATCGGGACGGCCTATGGCTACACCTTC
>TRBJ2-7|TRBV25-1|NA|NA
CASSGGGEQYF
TGTGCCAGCAGTGGGGGTGGCGAGCAGTACTTC
>TRBJ1-3|TRBV6-1|NA|NA
CASSEISGNTIYF
TGTGCCAGCAGTGAGATCTCTGGAAACACCATATATTTT